This TCR beta chain was found in a study of blood T cell repertoires in COVID-19. On the study more broadly: Sites in the United States, Italy and Spain provided acute and convalescent COVID-19 samples.

Participants, roughly 18 to 89 years old, spanned fewer than 25 US areas. Participants reported their clinical history, and cohort assignment relied on those reports. The CDR3 extends over 16 amino acids. V was clipped by 4 bases and J by 4 bases, with 17 bases between them. The germline V gene has CDR1 SGHRS and CDR2 YFSETQ. The method was immunoSEQ multiplex PCR; TCRdb's version includes in-frame clones alone and lacks a portion of them. Among 230,000 or so clones listed, 86% were seen once. This receptor was taken from a woman aged 40 to 50 with acute COVID-19. The J gene is TRBJ2-2, the V gene TRBV5-1; possible D gene TRBD1, 6 bases. The sequenced material came from PBMCs or T cells enriched from blood (not recorded which). Written as DNA, the CDR3 is TGCGCCAGCAGCGCCGGACAGAGCTTATCCACCGGGGAGCTGTTTTTT. It encodes CASSAGQSLSTGELFF.